The rows below give T cell receptor beta chains drawn from one sample of a study of T cell responses to AZD1222 COVID-19 vaccine. TCRdb's table, derived via immunoSEQ multiplex PCR, lists solely in-frame clones and lacks some. The sample records about 120,000 clones, about nine tenths being singletons. The input for sequencing was peripheral blood, taken on day 0 of AZD1222 vaccination. The source is an adult in good health. CDR3s include the opening cysteine and the closing phenylalanine or tryptophan. A D gene is named only where the DNA matches it firmly. The size field is filled for only some rows; it gives once, few, many or a size class.

TRBV21-1	-	-	TRBJ2-1	CASTPGQDYNEQFF	TGTGCCAGCACCCCGGGACAGGATTACAATGAGCAGTTCTTC
TRBV5-4	-	once	TRBJ1-6	CASSPGSGFIYNSPLHF	TGTGCCAGCAGCCCAGGGAGTGGATTCATCTATAATTCACCCCTCCACTTT
TRBV6-1	TRBD1	-	TRBJ1-5	CASSEVGQGNQPQHF	TGTGCCAGCAGTGAAGTGGGACAGGGTAATCAGCCCCAGCATTTT
TRBV18	TRBD2	-	TRBJ2-3	CASSPLLAGPRDTQYF	TGTGCCAGCTCACCACTGCTAGCGGGGCCTAGAGATACGCAGTATTTT
TRBV2	-	-	TRBJ1-1	CASSQAMGTEAFF	TGTGCCAGCAGCCAGGCTATGGGTACTGAAGCTTTCTTT
TRBV19	-	-	TRBJ2-7	CASSTPDLYEQYF	TGTGCCAGTAGTACCCCCGACCTCTACGAGCAGTACTTC
TRBV7-2	TRBD1	-	TRBJ1-6	CASSLDGGGYSPLHF	TGTGCCAGCAGCTTAGATGGAGGGGGCTATTCACCCCTCCACTTT
TRBV6-1	TRBD1	-	TRBJ2-7	CASSEVGTGGVYEQYF	TGTGCCAGCAGTGAAGTCGGGACAGGGGGTGTCTACGAGCAGTACTTC
TRBV28	-	-	TRBJ1-6	CASTLVNSPLHF	TGTGCCAGCACCCTGGTGAATTCACCCCTCCACTTT
TRBV28	-	-	TRBJ2-7	CASSPSDEQYF	TGTGCCAGCAGCCCTTCGGACGAGCAGTACTTC
TRBV12-3/TRBV12-4	TRBD1	-	TRBJ1-1	CASRRGSTEAFF	TGTGCCTCCCGCAGGGGGAGCACTGAAGCTTTCTTT
TRBV18	-	once	TRBJ2-7	CASSPPWAGSSYEQYF	TGTGCCAGCTCACCACCGTGGGCAGGTAGCTCCTACGAGCAGTACTTC